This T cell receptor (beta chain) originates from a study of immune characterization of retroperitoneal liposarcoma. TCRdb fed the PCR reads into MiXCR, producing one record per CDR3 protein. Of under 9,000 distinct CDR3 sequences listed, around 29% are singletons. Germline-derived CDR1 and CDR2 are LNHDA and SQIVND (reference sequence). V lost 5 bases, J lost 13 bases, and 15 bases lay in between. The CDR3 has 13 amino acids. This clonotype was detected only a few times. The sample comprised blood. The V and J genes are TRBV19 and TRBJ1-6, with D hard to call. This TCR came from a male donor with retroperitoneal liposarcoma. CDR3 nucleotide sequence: TGTGCCAGTAGTGGACTTAGCCGTTCGCCCCTCCACTTT. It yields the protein CASSGLSRSPLHF.